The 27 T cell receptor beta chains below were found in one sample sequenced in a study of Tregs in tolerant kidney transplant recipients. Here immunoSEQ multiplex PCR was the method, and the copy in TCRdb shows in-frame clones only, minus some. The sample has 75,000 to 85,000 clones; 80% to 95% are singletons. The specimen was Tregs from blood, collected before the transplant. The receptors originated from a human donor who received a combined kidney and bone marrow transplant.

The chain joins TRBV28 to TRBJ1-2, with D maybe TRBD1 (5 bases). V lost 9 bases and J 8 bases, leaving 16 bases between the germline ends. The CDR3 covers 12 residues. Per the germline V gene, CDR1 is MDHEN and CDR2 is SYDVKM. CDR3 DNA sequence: TGTGCCAGGGGGCCGAAGCAGGCGGGCTACACCTTC. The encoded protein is CARGPKQAGYTF.

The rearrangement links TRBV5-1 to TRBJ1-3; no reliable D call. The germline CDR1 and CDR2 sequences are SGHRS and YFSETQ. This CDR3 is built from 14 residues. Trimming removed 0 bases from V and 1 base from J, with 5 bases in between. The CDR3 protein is CASSLAGSGNTIYF. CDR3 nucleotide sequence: TGCGCCAGCAGCTTGGCCGGGTCTGGAAACACCATATATTTT.

The CDR3 bases are TGTGCCACCAGCAGAGATTTCCGGGACAGCTACGAGCAGTACTTC. This gives the protein CATSRDFRDSYEQYF. This sequence joins TRBV15 and TRBJ2-7, with 7 bases lining up with TRBD1. CDR1 and CDR2 (germline): LNHNV, YYDKDF (reference sequence). The CDR3 has 15 residues. V gave up 0 bases and J gave up 3 bases; unmatched junction bases: 5.

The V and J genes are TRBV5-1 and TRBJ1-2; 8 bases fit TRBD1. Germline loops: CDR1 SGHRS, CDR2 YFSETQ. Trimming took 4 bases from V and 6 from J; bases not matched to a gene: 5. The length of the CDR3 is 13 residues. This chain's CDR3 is CASSVDRGHGYTF. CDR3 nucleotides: TGCGCCAGCAGCGTAGACAGGGGCCATGGCTACACCTTC.

In DNA form, the CDR3 reads TGCAGCGTTGATCTGGAGACGAACACTGAAGCTTTCTTT. Translation gives CSVDLETNTEAFF. The rearrangement joins TRBV29-1 to TRBJ1-1, with D uncertain. V dropped 3 bases and J dropped 1 base, with 9 bases sitting between them. Germline V gives CDR1 SQVTM, CDR2 ANQGSEA. The CDR3 loop spans 13 amino acids.

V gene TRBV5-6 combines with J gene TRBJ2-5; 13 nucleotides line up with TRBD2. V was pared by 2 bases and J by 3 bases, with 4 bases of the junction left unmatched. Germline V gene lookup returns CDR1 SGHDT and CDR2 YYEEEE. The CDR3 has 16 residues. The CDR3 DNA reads TGTGCCAGCAGCTTCCGGACTAGCGGGAGTAAAGAGACCCAGTACTTC. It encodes CASSFRTSGSKETQYF.

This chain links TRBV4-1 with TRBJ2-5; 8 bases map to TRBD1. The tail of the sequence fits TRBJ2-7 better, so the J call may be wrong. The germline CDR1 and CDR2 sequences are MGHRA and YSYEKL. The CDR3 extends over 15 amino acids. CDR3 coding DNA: TGCGCCAGCAGCCAACCGGCAGGGGGCAGATACGAGCAGTACTTC. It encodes CASSQPAGGRYEQYF.

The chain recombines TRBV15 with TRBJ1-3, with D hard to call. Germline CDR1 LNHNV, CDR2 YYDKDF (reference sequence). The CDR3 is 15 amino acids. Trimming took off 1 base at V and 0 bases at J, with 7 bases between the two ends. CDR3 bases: TGTGCCACCAGCAGAGGGGAGGTCTCTGGAAACACCATATATTTT. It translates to CATSRGEVSGNTIYF.

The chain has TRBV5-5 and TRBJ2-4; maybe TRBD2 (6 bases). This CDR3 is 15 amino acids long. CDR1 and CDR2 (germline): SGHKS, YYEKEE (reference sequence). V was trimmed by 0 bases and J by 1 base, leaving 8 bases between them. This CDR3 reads CASSLGGAAKNIQYF. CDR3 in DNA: TGTGCCAGCAGCTTGGGCGGGGCGGCCAAAAACATTCAGTACTTC.

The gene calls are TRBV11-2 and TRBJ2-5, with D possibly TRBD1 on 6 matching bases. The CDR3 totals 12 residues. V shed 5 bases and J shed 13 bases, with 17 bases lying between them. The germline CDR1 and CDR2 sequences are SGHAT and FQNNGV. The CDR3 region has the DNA TGTGCCAGCAGCCTGGAACAGGGTATCCTGTACTTC. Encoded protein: CASSLEQGILYF.

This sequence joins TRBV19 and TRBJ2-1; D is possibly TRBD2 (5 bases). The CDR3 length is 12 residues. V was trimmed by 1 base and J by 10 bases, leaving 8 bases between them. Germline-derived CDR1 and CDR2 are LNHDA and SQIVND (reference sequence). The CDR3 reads CASSIARGEQFF. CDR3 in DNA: TGTGCCAGTAGTATAGCCCGGGGAGAGCAGTTCTTC.

The chain's CDR3 is CASSLGNGLGSGYTF. The CDR3 DNA reads as TGTGCCAGCAGCTTAGGAAATGGGCTAGGGAGTGGCTACACCTTC. The chain combines TRBV11-2 with TRBJ1-2; D ambiguous. The germline gives CDR1 SGHAT, CDR2 FQNNGV. V was clipped by 1 base and J by 7 bases, with 16 bases between them. This CDR3 comprises 15 residues.

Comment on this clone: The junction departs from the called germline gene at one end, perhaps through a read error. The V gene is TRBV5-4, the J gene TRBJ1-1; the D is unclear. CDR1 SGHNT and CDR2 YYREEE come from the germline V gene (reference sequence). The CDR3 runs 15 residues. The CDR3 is CASSLRFKGNNEAFF. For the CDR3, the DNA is TGTGCCAGCAGCTTGAGATTCAAGGGAAACAATGAAGCTTTCTTT.

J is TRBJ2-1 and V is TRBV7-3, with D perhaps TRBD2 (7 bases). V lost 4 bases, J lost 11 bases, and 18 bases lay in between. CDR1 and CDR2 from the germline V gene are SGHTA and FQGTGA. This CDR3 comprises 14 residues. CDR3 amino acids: CASSSQGGGEKQFF. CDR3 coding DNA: TGTGCCAGCAGCTCCCAAGGAGGGGGGGAGAAGCAGTTCTTC.

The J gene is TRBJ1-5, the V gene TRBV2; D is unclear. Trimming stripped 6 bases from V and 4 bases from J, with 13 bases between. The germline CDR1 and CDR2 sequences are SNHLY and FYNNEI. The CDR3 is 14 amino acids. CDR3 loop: CASSVVGLNQPQHF. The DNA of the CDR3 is TGTGCCAGCAGCGTAGTGGGGTTGAATCAGCCCCAGCATTTT.

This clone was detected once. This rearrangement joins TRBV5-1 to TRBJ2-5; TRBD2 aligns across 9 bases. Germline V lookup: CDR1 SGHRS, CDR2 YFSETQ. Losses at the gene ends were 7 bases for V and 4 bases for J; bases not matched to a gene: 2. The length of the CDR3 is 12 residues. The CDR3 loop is CASRREGETQYF. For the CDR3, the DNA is TGCGCCAGCCGGCGGGAGGGAGAGACCCAGTACTTC.

As DNA, the CDR3 is TGTGCCAGCAGCCCTATAGCGGGAGCCTCCACAGATACGCAGTATTTT. It specifies CASSPIAGASTDTQYF. This chain connects TRBV7-7 to TRBJ2-3, with TRBD2 matching 9 bases. Germline V gene data show CDR1 as SSHAT and CDR2 as FNYEAQ (reference sequence). V was clipped by 5 bases and J by 2 bases; unmatched bases: 8. The CDR3 has 16 residues.

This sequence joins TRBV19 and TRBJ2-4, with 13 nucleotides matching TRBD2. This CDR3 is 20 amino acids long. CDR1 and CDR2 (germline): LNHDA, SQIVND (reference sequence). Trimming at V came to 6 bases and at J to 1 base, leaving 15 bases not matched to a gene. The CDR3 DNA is TGTGCCAGTAGACCATCAGGCCCCGGGACTAGCGGGATTGCCAAAAACATTCAGTACTTC. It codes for CASRPSGPGTSGIAKNIQYF.

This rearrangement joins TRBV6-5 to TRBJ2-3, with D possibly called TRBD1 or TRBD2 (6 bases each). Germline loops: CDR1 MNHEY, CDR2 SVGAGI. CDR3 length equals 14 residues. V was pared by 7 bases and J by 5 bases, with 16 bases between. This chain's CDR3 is CASKGGLAVDTQYF. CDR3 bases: TGTGCCAGCAAGGGGGGACTTGCAGTAGATACGCAGTATTTT.

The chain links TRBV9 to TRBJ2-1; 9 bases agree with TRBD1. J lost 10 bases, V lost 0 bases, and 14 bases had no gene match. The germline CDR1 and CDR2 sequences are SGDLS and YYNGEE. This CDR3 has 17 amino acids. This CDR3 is CASSVGASGTGLQEQFF. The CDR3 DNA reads TGTGCCAGCAGCGTAGGCGCGTCCGGGACAGGGTTACAAGAGCAGTTCTTC.

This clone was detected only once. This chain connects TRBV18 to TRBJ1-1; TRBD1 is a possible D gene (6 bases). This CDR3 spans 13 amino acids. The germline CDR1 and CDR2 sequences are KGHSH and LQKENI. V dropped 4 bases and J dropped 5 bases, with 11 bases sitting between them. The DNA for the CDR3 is TGTGCCAGCTCACAGGCAGGGGATACTGAAGCTTTCTTT. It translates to CASSQAGDTEAFF.

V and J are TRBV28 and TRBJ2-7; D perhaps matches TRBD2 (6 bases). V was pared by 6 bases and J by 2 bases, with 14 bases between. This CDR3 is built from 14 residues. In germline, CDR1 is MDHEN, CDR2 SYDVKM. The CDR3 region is CASSRGGMAYEQYF. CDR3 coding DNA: TGTGCCAGCAGCCGGGGCGGGATGGCCTACGAGCAGTACTTC.

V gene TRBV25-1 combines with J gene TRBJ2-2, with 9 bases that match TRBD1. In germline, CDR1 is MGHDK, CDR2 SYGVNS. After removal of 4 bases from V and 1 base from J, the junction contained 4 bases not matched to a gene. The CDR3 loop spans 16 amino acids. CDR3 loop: CASSGWTGENTGELFF. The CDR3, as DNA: TGTGCCAGCAGTGGCTGGACAGGGGAGAACACCGGGGAGCTGTTTTTT.

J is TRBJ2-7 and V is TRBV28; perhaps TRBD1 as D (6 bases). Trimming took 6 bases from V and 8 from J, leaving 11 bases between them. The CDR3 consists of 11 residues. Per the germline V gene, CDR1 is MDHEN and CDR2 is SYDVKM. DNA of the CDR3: TGTGCCAGCAGCCTTACAGGGCAGCAGTACTTC. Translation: CASSLTGQQYF.

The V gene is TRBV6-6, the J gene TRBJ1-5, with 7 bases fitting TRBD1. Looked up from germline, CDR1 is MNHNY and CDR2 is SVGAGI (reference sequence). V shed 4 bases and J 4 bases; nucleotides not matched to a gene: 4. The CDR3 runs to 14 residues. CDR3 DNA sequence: TGTGCCAGCAGTTGGGGACAGTTTAATCAGCCCCAGCATTTT. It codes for CASSWGQFNQPQHF.

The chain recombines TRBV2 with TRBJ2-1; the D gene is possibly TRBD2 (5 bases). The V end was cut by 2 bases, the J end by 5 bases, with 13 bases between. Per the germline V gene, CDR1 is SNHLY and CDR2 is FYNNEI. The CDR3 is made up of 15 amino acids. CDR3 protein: CASSEIPRRDNEQFF. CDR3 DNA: TGTGCCAGCAGTGAAATCCCAAGGCGGGACAATGAGCAGTTCTTC.

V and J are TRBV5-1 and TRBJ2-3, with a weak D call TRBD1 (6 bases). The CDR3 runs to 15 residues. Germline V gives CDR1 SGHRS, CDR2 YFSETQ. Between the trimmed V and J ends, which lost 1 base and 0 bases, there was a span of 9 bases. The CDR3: CASSLQGFSTDTQYF. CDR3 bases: TGCGCCAGCAGCTTGCAGGGGTTTAGCACAGATACGCAGTATTTT.